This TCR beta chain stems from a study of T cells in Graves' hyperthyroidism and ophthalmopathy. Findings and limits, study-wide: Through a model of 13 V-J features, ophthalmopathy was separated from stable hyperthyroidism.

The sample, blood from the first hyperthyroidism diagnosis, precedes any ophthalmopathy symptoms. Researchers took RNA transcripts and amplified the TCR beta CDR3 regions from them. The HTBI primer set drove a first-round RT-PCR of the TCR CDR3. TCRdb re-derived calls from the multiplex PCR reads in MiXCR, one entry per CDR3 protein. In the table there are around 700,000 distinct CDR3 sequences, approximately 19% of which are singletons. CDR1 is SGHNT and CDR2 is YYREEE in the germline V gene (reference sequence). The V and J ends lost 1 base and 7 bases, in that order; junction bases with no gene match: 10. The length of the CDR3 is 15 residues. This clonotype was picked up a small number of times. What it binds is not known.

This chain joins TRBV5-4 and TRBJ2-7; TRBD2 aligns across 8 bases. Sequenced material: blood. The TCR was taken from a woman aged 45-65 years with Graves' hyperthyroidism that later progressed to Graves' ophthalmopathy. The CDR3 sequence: CASSLSASGLFEQYF. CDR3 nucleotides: TGTGCCAGCAGCTTGTCTGCTAGCGGGTTGTTTGAGCAGTACTTC.